Listed below are T cell receptor beta chains from one sample, sequenced in a study of Tregs in tolerant kidney transplant recipients. Clones were read by immunoSEQ multiplex PCR, and TCRdb kept only the in-frame ones, dropping some. The table records around 230,000 clones, approximately 84% of them present only once. Sequencing used CD4+ T cells from blood. The receptors come from a human donor in good health. CDR3s include the opening cysteine and the closing phenylalanine or tryptophan. The D gene is left open where the match is weak. Clone sizes are given selectively: once, few, many, or a class where the clone is expanded.

TRBV6-5	NA	NA	TRBJ1-5	TGTGCCAGCAGTGGGAGAGGCAATCGCAATCAGCCCCAGCATTTT	CASSGRGNRNQPQHF
TRBV27	TRBD1	NA	TRBJ2-7	TGTGCCAGCAGGGGACTTAAGGGGGACAGGGGGCTTTACGAGCAGTACTTC	CASRGLKGDRGLYEQYF
TRBV9	TRBD2	NA	TRBJ2-7	TGTGCCAGCAGCGTAGAAGCGGGGAGCACCTACGAGCAGTACTTC	CASSVEAGSTYEQYF
TRBV5-8	TRBD1	NA	TRBJ1-6	TGTGCCAGCAGCAAACGACAGGGGACCAATTCACCCCTCCACTTT	CASSKRQGTNSPLHF
TRBV15	NA	NA	TRBJ2-5	TGTGCCACCAGCAGAGATGTTGGTCCTAAAGGTCGAGGGACCCAGTACTTC	CATSRDVGPKGRGTQYF
TRBV5-1	NA	NA	TRBJ2-7	TGCGCCAGCAGCTCGGGACGGGTCTCCTACGAGCAGTACTTC	CASSSGRVSYEQYF
TRBV5-1	TRBD2	NA	TRBJ2-1	TGCGCCAGCAGCTTGACTAGCGGGGCAGACAATGAGCAGTTCTTC	CASSLTSGADNEQFF
TRBV18	TRBD1	NA	TRBJ1-2	TGTGCCAGCTCACCACAAGGACAGGGGGTCTATGGCTACACCTTC	CASSPQGQGVYGYTF
TRBV5-5	TRBD2	NA	TRBJ2-3	TGTGCCAGCAGCTTGGGGCTAGCGGGGGGAGATACGCAGTATTTT	CASSLGLAGGDTQYF
TRBV6-6	TRBD1	NA	TRBJ1-2	TGTGCCAGCAGTTACAAGGGGGCGGACTATGGCTACACCTTC	CASSYKGADYGYTF
TRBV19	NA	NA	TRBJ2-5	TGTGCCAGTAGTGCCAACGTAGGATCCGCAGAGACCCAGTACTTC	CASSANVGSAETQYF
TRBV12-2	NA	NA	TRBJ1-1	TGTGCAAGTCGCCCCGAGGGGGGAAGGGTCTGCGGTAACACTGAAGCTTTCTTT	CASRPEGGRVCGNTEAFF
TRBV11-2	NA	NA	TRBJ1-1	TGTGCCACCGGAAGGACGGAGAACACTGAAGCTTTCTTT	CATGRTENTEAFF
TRBV4-1	TRBD2	NA	TRBJ2-3	TGCGCCAGCAGCCAAGAGCTAGCGGGAGGGACAGATACGCAGTATTTT	CASSQELAGGTDTQYF
TRBV29-1	TRBD1	NA	TRBJ1-5	TGCAGCGTTGGAGGACAGGGGGTGAATCAGCCCCAGCATTTT	CSVGGQGVNQPQHF
TRBV7-3	NA	once	TRBJ1-1	TGTGCCAGCAGCCTAACAGGGAACACTGAAGCTTTCTTT	CASSLTGNTEAFF
TRBV5-4	TRBD2	NA	TRBJ2-3	TGTGCCAGCAGCTCCGCCCTAGGACTAGCCGCTAGCACAGATACGCAGTATTTT	CASSSALGLAASTDTQYF
TRBV10-3	TRBD2	NA	TRBJ2-3	TGTGCCATCAGTGAATTGCGGGAGGGCAGGGATACGCAGTATTTT	CAISELREGRDTQYF
TRBV6-6	TRBD1	NA	TRBJ2-3	TGTGCCAGCAGTTACGCGACAGGGAAGGTTACAGATACGCAGTATTTT	CASSYATGKVTDTQYF
TRBV11-2	TRBD1	NA	TRBJ2-2	TGTGCCAGCACCCCCTGGGGACAGGGCTCCACCGGGGAGCTGTTTTTT	CASTPWGQGSTGELFF
TRBV19	TRBD2	NA	TRBJ2-7	TGTGCCAGTAGTATGATCACTAGCGGGATCTACGAGCAGTACTTC	CASSMITSGIYEQYF
TRBV11-2	NA	NA	TRBJ1-4	TGTGCCAGCAGCTTATACCGGACTAATGAAAAACTGTTTTTT	CASSLYRTNEKLFF
TRBV19	NA	NA	TRBJ2-7	TGTGCCACCAAGACAGCGTACGAGCAGTACTTC	CATKTAYEQYF
TRBV5-6	NA	NA	TRBJ1-5	TGTGCCAGCAGCTTCTCAGGGTGGTTTAGGAGGCAGCCCCAGCATTTT	CASSFSGWFRRQPQHF
TRBV6-5	NA	NA	TRBJ2-7	TGTGCCAGCAGTTACTACTCTACTGGGGGCGACGAGCAGTACTTC	CASSYYSTGGDEQYF
TRBV19	NA	few	TRBJ2-1	TGTGCCAGTAGTATGCCCGGGACTGAGCAGTTCTTC	CASSMPGTEQFF
TRBV27	TRBD1	NA	TRBJ2-5	TGTGCCAGCAGTCCAGACAGGGCCCAAGAGACCCAGTACTTC	CASSPDRAQETQYF
TRBV5-1	NA	NA	TRBJ1-2	TGCGCCAGCAGCTTAGAAGTGGCGGGTGGCTACACCTTC	CASSLEVAGGYTF
TRBV6-5	NA	NA	TRBJ2-4	TGTGCCAGCAGTGCAGGGAAGGGGGCCAAAAACATTCAGTACTTC	CASSAGKGAKNIQYF
TRBV6-1	NA	few	TRBJ1-2	TGTGCCAGCAGTGAAGGGGCAGGTTCTAACTATGGCTACACCTTC	CASSEGAGSNYGYTF
TRBV27	TRBD1	NA	TRBJ2-7	TGTGCCAGCAGTTCCGGGACAGGGGGACCTACGCAGCAGTACTTC	CASSSGTGGPTQQYF
TRBV27	NA	few	TRBJ2-5	TGTGCCAGCAGTTCCCGACGTTTGTTAGAGACCCAGTACTTC	CASSSRRLLETQYF
TRBV27	NA	NA	TRBJ1-3	TGTGCCAGCAGGAGTCAGGGCTCTGGAAACACCATATATTTT	CASRSQGSGNTIYF
TRBV7-9	TRBD2	NA	TRBJ2-7	TGTGCCAGCAGCTTACTAGCGGGGGCCATCTACGAGCAGTACTTC	CASSLLAGAIYEQYF
TRBV18	NA	NA	TRBJ1-3	TGTGCCAGCTCACGGACCCGGGACACCTCTGGAAACACCATATATTTT	CASSRTRDTSGNTIYF
TRBV5-1	TRBD1	NA	TRBJ2-7	TGCGCCAGCAGCGGGACAGGGGCCAGCTCCTACGAGCAGTACTTC	CASSGTGASSYEQYF
TRBV6-5	NA	NA	TRBJ1-3	TGTGCCAGCAGTTACGGGGACGTTGGAAACACCATATATTTT	CASSYGDVGNTIYF
TRBV5-4	NA	NA	TRBJ2-1	TGTGCCAGCAGCTTGAACAATGAGCAGTTCTTC	CASSLNNEQFF
TRBV5-1	NA	NA	TRBJ2-5	TGCGCCAGCAGCTTGACGTCCATCTTCCAAGAGACCCAGTACTTC	CASSLTSIFQETQYF
TRBV4-2	TRBD2	NA	TRBJ2-7	TGTGCCAGCAGCCAAGACGTGGCTAGCGGGGGTTACGAGCAGTACTTC	CASSQDVASGGYEQYF
TRBV27	NA	NA	TRBJ1-1	TGTGCCAGCAGTCCCCCCTTGGCAGGGAACACTGAAGCTTTCTTT	CASSPPLAGNTEAFF
TRBV15	TRBD1	NA	TRBJ1-1	TGTGCCACCAGCAGAGGTGGACAGGGATGGACTGAAGCTTTCTTT	CATSRGGQGWTEAFF
TRBV7-9	NA	once	TRBJ2-3	TGTGCCAGCAGCCCGTCTACAGATACGCAGTATTTT	CASSPSTDTQYF
TRBV5-4	TRBD2	NA	TRBJ2-1	TGTGCCAGCAGCTTCCTATTACTAGCGGCGGGCAATGAGCAGTTCTTC	CASSFLLLAAGNEQFF
TRBV4-1	NA	NA	TRBJ1-2	TGCGCCAGCAGCCCCCGAGCAGGGGTTAACTATGGCTACACCTTC	CASSPRAGVNYGYTF
TRBV27	TRBD1	NA	TRBJ2-5	TGTGCCAGCAGTTTGGGACAGTACCAAGAGACCCAGTACTTC	CASSLGQYQETQYF
TRBV2	TRBD2	NA	TRBJ2-3	TGTGCCAGCAGATTCGGACTAGGAAGCACAGATACGCAGTATTTT	CASRFGLGSTDTQYF
TRBV7-2	NA	NA	TRBJ1-4	TGTGCCAGCAGCTTCAGGGGCGAAAAACTGTTTTTT	CASSFRGEKLFF
TRBV5-1	TRBD2	NA	TRBJ2-1	TGCGCCAGCAGCTTGGAGGTAGCGGGTTCATTTTACAATGAGCAGTTCTTC	CASSLEVAGSFYNEQFF
TRBV10-3	NA	NA	TRBJ2-3	TGTGCCACCACCACCGGTTCTAGCACAGATACGCAGTATTTT	CATTTGSSTDTQYF
TRBV5-5	NA	NA	TRBJ1-2	TGTGCCAGCAACCAACAGGTAGCGGTAAACTATGGCTACACCTTC	CASNQQVAVNYGYTF
TRBV4-1	TRBD2	NA	TRBJ2-3	TGCGCCAGCAGCCTCCACGGGACGGGGGGTTTTTCTAGCACAGATACGCAGTATTTT	CASSLHGTGGFSSTDTQYF
TRBV4-1	TRBD2	NA	TRBJ2-7	TGCGCCAGCAGCCAAGATTGGGGTAGCGGGGGGTACGAGCAGTACTTC	CASSQDWGSGGYEQYF
TRBV30	TRBD2	NA	TRBJ2-2	TGTGCCTGGAGTGTATTCGCGGGGGGGAACACCGGGGAGCTGTTTTTT	CAWSVFAGGNTGELFF
TRBV5-1	NA	NA	TRBJ2-2	TGCGCCAGCAGCTTGGTCGGGACGAACACCGGGGAGCTGTTTTTT	CASSLVGTNTGELFF
TRBV6-5	TRBD2	NA	TRBJ2-5	TGTGCCAGCATTTCAAGCGGGGGCCTCGGGAAGACCCAGTACTTC	CASISSGGLGKTQYF
TRBV7-2	NA	once	TRBJ2-6	TGTGCCTCCTCCCCGGTTAGCTCTGGGGCCAACGTCCTGACTTTC	CASSPVSSGANVLTF
TRBV6-1	NA	NA	TRBJ1-3	TGTGCCAGCAGTACCCGGACGGAGCGGTTGGTGTATTTT	CASSTRTERLVYF
TRBV5-4	TRBD2	NA	TRBJ2-4	TGTGCCAGCAGCTTGGCCATGGGACTAGCGGGGAACATTCAGTACTTC	CASSLAMGLAGNIQYF